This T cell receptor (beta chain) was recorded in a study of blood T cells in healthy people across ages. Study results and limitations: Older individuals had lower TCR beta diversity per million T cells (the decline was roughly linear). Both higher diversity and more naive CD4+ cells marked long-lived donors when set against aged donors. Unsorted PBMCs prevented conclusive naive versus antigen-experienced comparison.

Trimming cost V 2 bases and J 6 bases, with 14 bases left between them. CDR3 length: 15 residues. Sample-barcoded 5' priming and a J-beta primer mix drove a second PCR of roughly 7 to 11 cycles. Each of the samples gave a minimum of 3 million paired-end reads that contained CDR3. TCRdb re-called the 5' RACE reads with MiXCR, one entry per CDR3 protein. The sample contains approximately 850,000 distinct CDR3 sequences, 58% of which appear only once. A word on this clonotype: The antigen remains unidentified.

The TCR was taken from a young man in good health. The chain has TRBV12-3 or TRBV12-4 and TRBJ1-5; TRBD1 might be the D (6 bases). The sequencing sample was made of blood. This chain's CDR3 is CASSLRWGLGQPQHF. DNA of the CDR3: TGTGCCAGCAGTTTACGTTGGGGGCTAGGTCAGCCCCAGCATTTT.